The table lists the clone carrying this T cell receptor (beta chain) with a few counts. The CDR3 consists of 19 residues. Germline V gene sequence: CDR1 LGHNA, CDR2 YNFKEQ. V shed 0 bases and J 1 base; nucleotides not matched to a gene: 13. The sample comes from a study of blood T cell repertoires in COVID-19. Authors' analysis steps: How many nucleated cells were present was estimated from reference gene primer amplification. Clones were sequenced by immunoSEQ multiplex PCR, and TCRdb holds only the in-frame ones, with some missing. Clone size and the V and J calls come from that table; the DNA yielded D and trimming. Of roughly 310,000 clones in the sample, 70% to 90% are singletons; the top ten hold under 4.5%.

This sequence originates from a woman between 45 and 60 years old with active or convalescent COVID-19. The J gene is TRBJ2-7, the V gene TRBV4-2; 9 nucleotides align to TRBD2. What was sequenced was peripheral blood. The CDR3 here is CASSQDPPRGLAKSYEQYF. CDR3 nucleotide sequence: TGTGCCAGCAGCCAAGATCCCCCTCGTGGACTAGCGAAATCCTACGAGCAGTACTTC.